A selection of T cell receptor beta chains follows, all from one sample in a study of cytomegalovirus exposure and HLA in healthy donors. Repertoires were generated with immunoSEQ multiplex PCR, while TCRdb's copy carries only in-frame clones and drops some. The data show about 130,000 clones, 82% seen once. Source material: PBMCs. All receptors derive from a boy between 2 and 15 years old in good health and CMV-seronegative. The CDR3 runs from the conserved cysteine through the conserved F or W. Fields, in order: CDR3 DNA, CDR3 protein, V gene, D gene, clone size, J gene. A D gene is named only where the DNA matches it firmly. Rows give clone size only sometimes, using once, few, many, or a class for an expanded clone.

TGTGCCAGCAGCTCTCCCGGGACAGGGATGAGAAACTATGGCTACACCTTC | CASSSPGTGMRNYGYTF | TRBV11-2 | TRBD1 | few | TRBJ1-2
TGTGCCAGCTCAGGACATAGCGGGGGGGTTGGTGAGCAGTTCTTC | CASSGHSGGVGEQFF | TRBV18 | TRBD2 | NA | TRBJ2-1
TGTGCCAGCAGCGTAGGTCCAGCGGGGGGTCGAGATACGCAGTATTTT | CASSVGPAGGRDTQYF | TRBV9 | TRBD2 | NA | TRBJ2-3
TGTGCCAGTAGTATTGAGTGGTTAAGTGGAAAACTGTTTTTT | CASSIEWLSGKLFF | TRBV19 | NA | NA | TRBJ1-4
TGTGCCAGCAGTTTACCGGGGGGGGAGGGATACAATGAGCAGTTCTTC | CASSLPGGEGYNEQFF | TRBV7-9 | TRBD2 | NA | TRBJ2-1
TGCGCCAGCACCGGGTCGGAAGCCGGGGAGCTGTTTTTT | CASTGSEAGELFF | TRBV10-1 | NA | once | TRBJ2-2
TGTGCCAGCAGCCGTACGACCACAGGGACAGATACGCAGTATTTT | CASSRTTTGTDTQYF | TRBV5-6 | NA | NA | TRBJ2-3
TGTGCCAGTAGTCCCTTTAAGGGGGATTCCTACAATGAGCAGTTCTTC | CASSPFKGDSYNEQFF | TRBV19 | NA | NA | TRBJ2-1
TGTGCCACCGAAAGACAGGGTTTTGCAACTAATGAAAAACTGTTTTTT | CATERQGFATNEKLFF | TRBV6-4 | TRBD1 | NA | TRBJ1-4
TGTGCCAGCAAAACAGGGAGTAGGACAGATACGCAGTATTTT | CASKTGSRTDTQYF | TRBV27 | NA | NA | TRBJ2-3
TGTGCCAGCAGCGGGTCGGTAGAGGTAGAGACCCAGTACTTC | CASSGSVEVETQYF | TRBV6-1 | NA | NA | TRBJ2-5
TGCAGTGCGCGGGGACTAGAGCAGTTCTTC | CSARGLEQFF | TRBV20-1 | TRBD2 | NA | TRBJ2-1
TGCAGCGTCAGTGGACAAGACCAAGAGACCCAGTACTTC | CSVSGQDQETQYF | TRBV29-1 | NA | NA | TRBJ2-5
TGCGCCAGCAGCCAAGATCGGGGGATAAGGTTTGGGATCGAGCAGTACTTC | CASSQDRGIRFGIEQYF | TRBV4-3 | NA | once | TRBJ2-7
TGTGCCAGCAGCTGGGCTCTAGCGGGAGAATACAATGAGCAGTTCTTC | CASSWALAGEYNEQFF | TRBV7-9 | TRBD2 | NA | TRBJ2-1
TGTGCCAGCAGCTTAAGCGGGGGGGCCATTTGGAATGAGCAGTTCTTC | CASSLSGGAIWNEQFF | TRBV7-2 | TRBD2 | NA | TRBJ2-1
TGTGCCTGGGACCTTGGGACAGGGGTTGGAAACACCATATATTTT | CAWDLGTGVGNTIYF | TRBV30 | TRBD1 | NA | TRBJ1-3
TGTGCCAGTAGTATCGGGCAGGGGGGTAAAGGCACAGATACGCAGTATTTT | CASSIGQGGKGTDTQYF | TRBV19 | NA | NA | TRBJ2-3
TGCGCCAGCAGTGAGGGGGGGAATCAGCCCCAGCATTTT | CASSEGGNQPQHF | TRBV10-2 | NA | NA | TRBJ1-5
TGTGCCAGCGCCTTAGGCGGGGTCATAGTTGCTGAAGCTTTCTTT | CASALGGVIVAEAFF | TRBV25-1 | NA | NA | TRBJ1-1
TGTGCCGGCAGTGGTAACGCGGGGGACGGGTTCCAGCCCCAGCATTTT | CAGSGNAGDGFQPQHF | TRBV6-1 | NA | NA | TRBJ1-5
TGTGCCAGCAGCTATACAGGGCTGGGTTCACCCCTCCACTTT | CASSYTGLGSPLHF | TRBV28 | NA | NA | TRBJ1-6
TGTGCCAGCAGCATGACCCCCAGGGTTTTAGGAACTGAAGCTTTCTTT | CASSMTPRVLGTEAFF | TRBV7-9 | NA | NA | TRBJ1-1
TGTGCCAGCAGCGTAGCTCTTGACAAGAACACTGAAGCTTTCTTT | CASSVALDKNTEAFF | TRBV9 | NA | NA | TRBJ1-1
TGTGCCAGCTCACCCACAACAGGGCTAGCGGGGGACGAGCAGTACTTC | CASSPTTGLAGDEQYF | TRBV18 | TRBD2 | once | TRBJ2-7
TGTGCCAGCTCCCCGTCGTCTAAAATACAGGGCCCCATGAACACTGAAGCTTTCTTT | CASSPSSKIQGPMNTEAFF | TRBV21-1 | NA | few | TRBJ1-1
TGCGCCAGCTCCCCTCCGGGACAGACAACTGGTGGCTACACCTTC | CASSPPGQTTGGYTF | TRBV4-3 | TRBD1 | NA | TRBJ1-2
TGTGCTAGTGGTTCAAACACGGCAGGGCAGCCCCAGCATTTT | CASGSNTAGQPQHF | TRBV12-5 | NA | NA | TRBJ1-5
TGTGCCAGCAGCCCAGGGACACCTTATGGCTACACCTTC | CASSPGTPYGYTF | TRBV7-3 | NA | NA | TRBJ1-2
TGTGCCAGCAGTTACTCGGGAGGCGGAGGGACCGGGGAGCTGTTTTTT | CASSYSGGGGTGELFF | TRBV6-5 | NA | NA | TRBJ2-2
TGTGCCAGTAGTGAGTCCCTGGTCTATGGCTACACCTTC | CASSESLVYGYTF | TRBV19 | NA | NA | TRBJ1-2
TGTGCCAGTAGTATACCCCCCCGGAGCTCTGGGGCCAACGTCCTGACTTTC | CASSIPPRSSGANVLTF | TRBV19 | NA | NA | TRBJ2-6
TGCGCCAGCAGCCAAGAGGGACAAGCCAGGGGTGGAGCTTTCTTT | CASSQEGQARGGAFF | TRBV4-3 | NA | NA | TRBJ1-1
TGCGCCAGCAGCGAGGGGGGGACTGAAGCTTTCTTT | CASSEGGTEAFF | TRBV10-1 | NA | NA | TRBJ1-1
TGTGCCAGCAGCCCGGTCCTAAACTATGGCTACACCTTC | CASSPVLNYGYTF | TRBV7-9 | NA | few | TRBJ1-2
TGTGCCAGCTCACCTCAGGGGGTCCCTAACAATGAGCAGTTCTTC | CASSPQGVPNNEQFF | TRBV18 | TRBD1 | NA | TRBJ2-1
TGTGCAAGTCGCTTAGAGAGTTCTAGCACAGATACGCAGTATTTT | CASRLESSSTDTQYF | TRBV12-2 | NA | few | TRBJ2-3
TGTGCCAGTAGTGGTCCGGGACAGGGGGCCTCTGGGGCCAACGTCCTGACTTTC | CASSGPGQGASGANVLTF | TRBV19 | TRBD1 | NA | TRBJ2-6
TGCGCCAGCAGCCAAGAGCTTGGCGGGGGCGTCTACGAGCAGTACTTC | CASSQELGGGVYEQYF | TRBV11-2 | NA | few | TRBJ2-7